The next 6 T cell receptor beta chains were all read from a single sample in a study of graft-versus-host responses after intestinal transplantation. For these receptors, no antigen is known. The assay was immunoSEQ multiplex PCR, and TCRdb's table has in-frame clones only and misses some. Of about 96,000 clones detected, 92% appear once; the ten largest clones hold 0.15% to 0.2%. This material consisted of unstimulated CD4+ T cells sorted from spleen or lymph node cells, taken before intestinal transplant. The receptors stem from a human donor who received an intestinal transplant.

The genes are TRBV5-1 and TRBJ2-7; D ambiguous. Germline CDR1 is SGHRS and CDR2 is YFSETQ. The CDR3 has 16 residues. The V and J ends lost 0 bases and 3 bases respectively, with 16 bases between them. CDR3 sequence reads: CASSLDPPGNRYEQYF. The CDR3 coding sequence is TGCGCCAGCAGCTTGGACCCCCCGGGTAACCGCTACGAGCAGTACTTC.

The chain recombines TRBV2 with TRBJ2-3; 7 bases line up with TRBD1. The germline CDR1 and CDR2 sequences are SNHLY and FYNNEI. V dropped 4 bases and J dropped 5; count of bases not matched to a gene: 6. The CDR3 length is 14 residues. The chain's CDR3 is CASSVSQGEDTQYF. Here the CDR3 DNA reads TGTGCCAGCAGTGTGTCCCAGGGGGAAGATACGCAGTATTTT.

This sequence joins TRBV10-2 and TRBJ2-5, with 7 bases matching TRBD2. The CDR3 is 13 residues long. The junction had 9 bases not matched to a gene; V was cut back by 8 bases and J by 6 bases. CDR1 WSHSY and CDR2 SAAADI come from the germline V gene. In DNA, the CDR3 is TGCGCCAGCCGCCCTGGGGGGGAGCAGACCCAGTACTTC. Protein: CASRPGGEQTQYF.

This chain links TRBV7-2 with TRBJ2-3; no clear D. The V end lost 4 bases, the J end lost 4 bases, and 6 bases lay between the germline ends. The CDR3 is 12 amino acids. CDR1 and CDR2 (germline): SGHTA, FQGNSA. The CDR3 DNA sequence: TGTGCCAGCAGCTCTTACTCAGATACGCAGTATTTT. Translated: CASSSYSDTQYF.

The genes are TRBV7-2 and TRBJ2-1; 7 bases align to TRBD2. The junction had 4 bases not matched to a gene; V was cut back by 8 bases and J by 0 bases. Germline assignment: CDR1 SGHTA and CDR2 FQGNSA. CDR3 size: 14 residues. CDR3 sequence reads: CASGRGSSYNEQFF. CDR3 nucleotides: TGTGCCAGCGGGCGCGGGAGCTCCTACAATGAGCAGTTCTTC.

The J gene is TRBJ2-7, the V gene TRBV4-2; no clear D. The V end was cut by 1 base, the J end by 6 bases, with 10 bases between. Germline loops: CDR1 LGHNA, CDR2 YNFKEQ. The CDR3 totals 13 residues. The CDR3 nucleotides read TGTGCCAGCAGCCAAGGTCAGTTCACCGAGCAGTACTTC. As protein: CASSQGQFTEQYF.